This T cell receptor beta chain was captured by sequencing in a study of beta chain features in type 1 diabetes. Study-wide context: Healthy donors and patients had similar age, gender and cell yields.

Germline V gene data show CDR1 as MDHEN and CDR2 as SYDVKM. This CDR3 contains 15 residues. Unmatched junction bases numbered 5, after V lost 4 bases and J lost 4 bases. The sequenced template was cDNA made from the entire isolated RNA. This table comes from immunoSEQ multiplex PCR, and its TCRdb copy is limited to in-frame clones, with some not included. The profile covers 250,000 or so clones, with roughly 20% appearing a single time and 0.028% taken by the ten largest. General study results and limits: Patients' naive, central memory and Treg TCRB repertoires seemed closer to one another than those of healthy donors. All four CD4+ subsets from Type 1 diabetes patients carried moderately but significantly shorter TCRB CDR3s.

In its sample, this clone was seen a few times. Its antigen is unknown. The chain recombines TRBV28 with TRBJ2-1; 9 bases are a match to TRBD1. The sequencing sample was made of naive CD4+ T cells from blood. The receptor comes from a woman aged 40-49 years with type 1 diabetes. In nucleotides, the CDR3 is TGTGCCAGCAGTTCTTCCGGGACAGGGTACAATGAGCAGTTCTTC. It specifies CASSSSGTGYNEQFF.